This TCR beta chain is from a study of CD8+ T cells in alopecia areata listed by TCRdb under 2018. In the study overall: Treated patients were enrolled in an open-label pilot trial of oral tofacitinib at 5 to 10 mg twice daily for moderate-to-severe alopecia areata. Tofacitinib was given for 6 to 18 months, followed by 6 months of follow-up off drug to assess delayed response and recurrence. The study used high-throughput TCRbeta sequencing to examine T cell clonal expansion in alopecia areata, in both the C3H/HeJ mouse model and human patients. Scalp tissue and sorted CD4+ and CD8+ peripheral blood T cells from patchy and totalis/universalis alopecia areata patients and from healthy controls were covered by human TCRbeta sequencing. Biopsies were taken from tofacitinib-treated patients at baseline and at 4 and 24 weeks of treatment, and a later scalp biopsy was taken in several of the tofacitinib-treated patients. Scalp clonality was compared across normal scalp (n=4), patchy alopecia areata scalp (n=8), and alopecia totalis/universalis scalp (n=8). RNA came from the PAXgene miRNA kit for fixed scalp, the miRNeasy kit for PBMCs, and the RNeasy kit for mouse skin. TCRbeta CDR3 regions were amplified by immunoSEQ multiplex PCR using 35 Vbeta forward and 13 Jbeta reverse primers.

In light of the paper, this sample's time point label describes: baseline before oral tofacitinib. Lesional scalp punch biopsies and peripheral blood were obtained from alopecia areata patients. PBMCs were isolated by density centrifugation and stained for CD3, CD4 and CD8, and CD4+ and CD8+ T cells were sorted on a FACSAria. As to this clone: The clone's antigen remains unknown. One base away there is no much larger clone; base qualities are not given.

The CDR3 sequence holds 14 residues, the cysteine and phenylalanine included. Only the CDR3 region is kept as DNA, spanning 42 bases read in frame from base 1. Per the germline V gene, SNHLY is the CDR1 and FYNNEI is the CDR2. The V end loses 4 bases and the J end loses 2 bases, and a stretch of 11 bases separates them. Receptor libraries were prepared by the immunoSEQ multiplex PCR assay. RNA was extracted from all samples and reverse transcribed into cDNA as template for TCR sequencing. First-strand cDNA was synthesized with SuperScript III using a 2:1 mix of oligo-dT and random hexamers. A synthetic immune receptor repertoire was used to assess amplification bias, and residual bias was removed computationally. Concerning the study's data processing: After raw reads were preprocessed to remove errors, the CDR3 was defined following IMGT conventions as running from the conserved cysteine to phenylalanine. Clonality was computed as 1 minus the Shannon entropy, with the entropy normalized by log2 of the number of productive unique TCRs. Whether each scalp clone was CD4 or CD8 was inferred by checking scalp TCRbeta sequences against the CD4 and CD8 repertoires from sorted blood. In its TCRdb copy, this immuneACCESS table keeps in-frame sequences only and misses some clones. Where compared with another copy, unresolved V genes explain less than half of these, and the others have no known cause. V, J and clone size reflect that table, while D and trimming were determined from the DNA. Present in this sample are about 150,000 clones, around 87% of which were seen just once. The ten largest clonotypes hold about 16% of the sample.

The paper as a whole reports these results and caveats: Resident alphabeta T cells in normal human skin are also sequenced, complicating scalp TCR repertoire analysis, unlike mouse skin dominated by gammadelta T cells. Compared with mice, TCR sequences shared between patients were less clear, possibly partly because of HLA diversity across the patient population. Compared with normal scalp, lesional scalp, particularly in alopecia totalis/universalis, had higher clonality and more expanded CD8+ clones, which suggests antigenic drive.

The V and J segments used are TRBV2 and TRBJ1-2; a weak D assignment points to TRBD1 (6 bases agree). The TCR comes from a human donor with alopecia areata. Sample: CD8+ T cells sorted from blood, taken at week 0. The CDR3 amino acid sequence is: CASSGVQGNYGYTF. The DNA reads as follows: TGTGCCAGCAGTGGTGTACAGGGAAACTATGGCTACACCTTC.